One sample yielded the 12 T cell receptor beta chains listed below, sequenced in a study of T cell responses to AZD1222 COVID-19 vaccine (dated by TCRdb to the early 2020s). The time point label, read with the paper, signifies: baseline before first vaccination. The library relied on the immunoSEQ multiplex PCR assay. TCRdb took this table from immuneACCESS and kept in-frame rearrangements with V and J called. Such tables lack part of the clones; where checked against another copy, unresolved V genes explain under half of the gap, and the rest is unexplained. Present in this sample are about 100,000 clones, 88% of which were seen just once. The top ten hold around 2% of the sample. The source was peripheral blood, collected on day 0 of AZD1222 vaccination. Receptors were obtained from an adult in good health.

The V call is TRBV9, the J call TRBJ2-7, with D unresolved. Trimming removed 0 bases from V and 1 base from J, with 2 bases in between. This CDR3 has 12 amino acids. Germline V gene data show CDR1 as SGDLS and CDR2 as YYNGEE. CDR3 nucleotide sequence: TGTGCCAGCAGCGTAGAATCCTACGAGCAGTACTTC. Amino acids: CASSVESYEQYF.

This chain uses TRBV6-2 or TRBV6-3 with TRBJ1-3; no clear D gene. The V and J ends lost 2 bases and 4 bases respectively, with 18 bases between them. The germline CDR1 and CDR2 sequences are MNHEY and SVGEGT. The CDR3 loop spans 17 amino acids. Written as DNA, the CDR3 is TGTGCCAGCAGTTACAGGAGAATCCTCCCGGGAGGAAACACCATATATTTT. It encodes CASSYRRILPGGNTIYF.

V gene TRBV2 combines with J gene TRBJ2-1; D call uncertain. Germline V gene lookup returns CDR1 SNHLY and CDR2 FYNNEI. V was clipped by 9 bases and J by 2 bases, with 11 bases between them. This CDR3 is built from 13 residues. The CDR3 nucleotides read TGTGCCAGAGGCCTTGGCCCCTACAATGAGCAGTTCTTC. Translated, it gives CARGLGPYNEQFF.

The CDR3 region is CASSFERNTIYF. CDR3 DNA sequence: TGTGCCAGCAGCTTTGAAAGAAACACCATATATTTT. This rearrangement joins TRBV11-2 to TRBJ1-3; the D is unclear. This CDR3 is 12 amino acids long. Germline V gives CDR1 SGHAT, CDR2 FQNNGV. Trimming stripped 3 bases from V and 5 bases from J, with 5 bases between.

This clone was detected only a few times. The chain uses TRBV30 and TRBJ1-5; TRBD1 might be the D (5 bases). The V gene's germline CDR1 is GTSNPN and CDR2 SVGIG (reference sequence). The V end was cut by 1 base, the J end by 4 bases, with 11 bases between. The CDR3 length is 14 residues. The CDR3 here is CAWSAGALNQPQHF. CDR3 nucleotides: TGTGCCTGGAGTGCCGGGGCCTTAAATCAGCCCCAGCATTTT.

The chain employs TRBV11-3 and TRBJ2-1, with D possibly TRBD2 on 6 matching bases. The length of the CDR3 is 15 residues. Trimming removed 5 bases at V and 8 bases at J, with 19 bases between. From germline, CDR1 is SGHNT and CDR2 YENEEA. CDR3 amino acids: CASSPSIGPGDEQFF. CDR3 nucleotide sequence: TGTGCCAGCAGCCCCTCGATAGGGCCGGGGGATGAGCAGTTCTTC.

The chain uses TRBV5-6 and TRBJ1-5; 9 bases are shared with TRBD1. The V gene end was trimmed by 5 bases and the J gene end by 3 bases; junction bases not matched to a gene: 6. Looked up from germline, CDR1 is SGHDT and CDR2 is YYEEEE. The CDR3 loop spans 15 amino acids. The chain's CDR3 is CASSTGGTDNQPQHF. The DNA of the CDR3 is TGTGCCAGCAGTACAGGGGGCACGGACAATCAGCCCCAGCATTTT.

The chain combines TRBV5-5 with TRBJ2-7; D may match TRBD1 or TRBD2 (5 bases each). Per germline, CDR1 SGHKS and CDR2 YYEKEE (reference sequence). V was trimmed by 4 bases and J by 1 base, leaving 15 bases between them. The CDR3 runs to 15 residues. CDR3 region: CASSLGRVDSYEQYF. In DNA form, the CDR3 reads TGTGCCAGCAGCCTGGGGCGGGTTGATTCCTACGAGCAGTACTTC.

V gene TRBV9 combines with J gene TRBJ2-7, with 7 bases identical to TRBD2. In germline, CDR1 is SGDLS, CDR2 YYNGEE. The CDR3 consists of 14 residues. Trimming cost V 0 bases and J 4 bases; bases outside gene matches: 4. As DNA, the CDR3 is TGTGCCAGCAGCGTAGCGGGGGAGGGGTACGAGCAGTACTTC. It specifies CASSVAGEGYEQYF.

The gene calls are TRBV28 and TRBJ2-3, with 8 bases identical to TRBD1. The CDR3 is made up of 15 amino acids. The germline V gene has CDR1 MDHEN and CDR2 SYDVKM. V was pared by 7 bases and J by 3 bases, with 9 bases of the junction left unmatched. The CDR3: CASTSGDRRTDTQYF. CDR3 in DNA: TGTGCCAGCACCTCGGGGGACAGGAGAACAGATACGCAGTATTTT.

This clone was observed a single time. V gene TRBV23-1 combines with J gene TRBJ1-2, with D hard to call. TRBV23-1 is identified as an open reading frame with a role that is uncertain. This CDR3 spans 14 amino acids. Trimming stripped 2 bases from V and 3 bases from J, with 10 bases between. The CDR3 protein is CASSQRRSYYGYTF. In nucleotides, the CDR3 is TGCGCCAGCAGTCAACGCAGGTCCTACTATGGCTACACCTTC.

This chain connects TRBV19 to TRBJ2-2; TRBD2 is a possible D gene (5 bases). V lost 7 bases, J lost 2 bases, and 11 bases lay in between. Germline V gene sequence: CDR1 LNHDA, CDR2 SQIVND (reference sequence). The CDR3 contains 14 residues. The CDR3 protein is CASKRAANTGELFF. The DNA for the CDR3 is TGTGCCAGTAAAAGAGCGGCTAACACCGGGGAGCTGTTTTTT.